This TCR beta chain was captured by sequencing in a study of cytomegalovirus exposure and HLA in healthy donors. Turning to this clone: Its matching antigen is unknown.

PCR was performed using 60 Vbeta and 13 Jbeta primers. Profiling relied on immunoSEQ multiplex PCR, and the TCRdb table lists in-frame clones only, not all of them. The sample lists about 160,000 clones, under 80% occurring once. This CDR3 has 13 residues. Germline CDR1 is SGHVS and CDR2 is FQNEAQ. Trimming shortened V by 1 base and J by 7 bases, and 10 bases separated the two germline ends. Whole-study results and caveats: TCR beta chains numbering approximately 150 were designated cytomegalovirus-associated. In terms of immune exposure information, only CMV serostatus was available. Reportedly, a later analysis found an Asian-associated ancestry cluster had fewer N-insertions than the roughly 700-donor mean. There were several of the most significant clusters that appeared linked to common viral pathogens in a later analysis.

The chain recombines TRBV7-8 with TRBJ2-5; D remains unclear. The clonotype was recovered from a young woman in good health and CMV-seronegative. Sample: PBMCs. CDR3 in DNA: TGTGCCAGCAGCTTAGACGGGTTGGGGACCCAGTACTTC. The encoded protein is CASSLDGLGTQYF.